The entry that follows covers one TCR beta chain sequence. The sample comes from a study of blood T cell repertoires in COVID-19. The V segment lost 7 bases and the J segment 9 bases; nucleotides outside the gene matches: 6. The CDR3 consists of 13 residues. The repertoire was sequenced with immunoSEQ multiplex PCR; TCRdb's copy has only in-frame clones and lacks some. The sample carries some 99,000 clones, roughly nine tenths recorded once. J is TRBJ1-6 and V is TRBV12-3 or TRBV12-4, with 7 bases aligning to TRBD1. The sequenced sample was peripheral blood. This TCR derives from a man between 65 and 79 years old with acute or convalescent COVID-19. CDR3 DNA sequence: TGTGCCAGCACGACAGGGACGGGTTCACCCCTCCACTTT. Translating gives CASTTGTGSPLHF.